Below, 18 T cell receptor beta chains from the same sample are listed, as sequenced in a study of cytotoxic CD8 clonotypes in ibrutinib-treated CLL (dated by TCRdb to 2020 to 2023). The library was produced with the immunoSEQ multiplex PCR assay. In TCRdb, the immuneACCESS table is reduced to in-frame sequences with V and J assigned. These tables do not hold every clone; where another copy was compared, an unresolved V gene accounts for under half, and the others remain unexplained. The sample data list some 200,000 clones, and roughly three quarters of these were observed just once. About an eighth of the sample is taken by the ten largest. In the paper's terms, the time point label means: roughly 12 months on ibrutinib. Specimen: PBMCs, collected after 12 months of ibrutinib treatment. The receptors originated from a human donor with chronic lymphocytic leukemia.

This CDR3 reads CASSVREQGRELFF. CDR3 coding DNA: TGTGCCAGCAGCGTCAGGGAACAGGGTCGGGAGCTGTTTTTT. J is TRBJ2-2 and V is TRBV9; D might be TRBD1 (6 bases). This CDR3 is 14 amino acids long. With 2 bases removed from V and 9 bases from J, the gap between germline ends came to 14 bases. Germline V CDR1 and CDR2: SGDLS, YYNGEE.

The rearrangement uses TRBV5-1 and TRBJ1-2; no firm D call. V gave up 4 bases and J gave up 7 bases, with 14 bases separating them. Germline values: CDR1 SGHRS, CDR2 YFSETQ. This CDR3 is built from 13 residues. The CDR3 protein is CASSQAVVGGYTF. The CDR3 nucleotides read TGCGCCAGCAGCCAGGCTGTGGTGGGTGGCTACACCTTC.

The rearrangement joins TRBV7-8 to TRBJ1-3; D is unclear. The CDR3 is 16 residues long. CDR1 SGHVS and CDR2 FQNEAQ come from the germline V gene. V lost 2 bases and J lost 1, with 12 bases in between. The chain's CDR3 is CASSLSSLGSGNTIYF. DNA of the CDR3: TGTGCCAGCAGCTTAAGCTCCCTAGGATCTGGAAACACCATATATTTT.

V is TRBV7-9 and J is TRBJ1-4; 8 positions match TRBD1. CDR3 size: 15 residues. Germline V CDR1 and CDR2: SEHNR, FQNEAQ (reference sequence). V shed 5 bases, J shed 13 bases, and the junction held 15 bases outside the gene matches. CDR3 nucleotide sequence: TGTGCCAGCAGCCATCCGGGACAGGCCTATTCCCGACTGTTTTTT. Translated, it gives CASSHPGQAYSRLFF.

The V and J genes are TRBV5-1 and TRBJ2-1; D uncertain. The CDR3 is 14 residues long. Germline CDR1 SGHRS, CDR2 YFSETQ. V lost 1 base to trimming and J lost 3 bases, with 8 bases between them. The DNA for the CDR3 is TGCGCCAGCAGCTTGCCGGACGGCTACAATGAGCAGTTCTTC. Its protein is CASSLPDGYNEQFF.

As DNA, the CDR3 is TGTGCCAGCAGTTGGACTAGCGGGCCCAAAGAGACCCAGTACTTC. Translation gives CASSWTSGPKETQYF. The chain uses TRBV6-5 and TRBJ2-5; 11 bases are a match to TRBD2. The V gene end was trimmed by 4 bases and the J gene end by 3 bases; junction bases not matched to a gene: 4. This CDR3 comprises 15 residues. Germline V gene sequence: CDR1 MNHEY, CDR2 SVGAGI.

The V gene is TRBV19, the J gene TRBJ2-1; 11 nucleotides line up with TRBD2. V dropped 7 bases and J dropped 6; count of bases not matched to a gene: 8. Germline CDR1 reads LNHDA; CDR2 reads SQIVND (reference sequence). The CDR3 runs to 15 residues. CDR3 residues: CASKTSGRRINEQFF. The DNA of the CDR3 is TGTGCCAGTAAAACTAGCGGGAGAAGAATCAATGAGCAGTTCTTC.

The chain has TRBV7-2 and TRBJ2-7; D uncertain. Between the trimmed V and J ends, which lost 0 bases and 9 bases, there was a span of 9 bases. The CDR3 length is 12 residues. Germline CDR1 is SGHTA and CDR2 is FQGNSA. As DNA, the CDR3 is TGTGCCAGCAGCTTAGCGGGGAAGGGGCAGTACTTC. The encoded protein is CASSLAGKGQYF. Filled out from reference TRBV7-2 and TRBJ2-7, the complete variable domain reads GAGVSQSPSNKVTEKGKDVELRCDPISGHTALYWYRQSLGQGLEFLIYFQGNSAPDKSGLPSDRFSAERTGGSVSTLTIQRTQQEDSAVYLCASSLAGKGQYFGPGTRLTVT.

V is TRBV10-1 and J is TRBJ1-2; D might be TRBD1 (5 bases). Trimming pared 7 bases from V and 6 bases from J, leaving 21 bases between. Germline CDR1 and CDR2: WNHNN and SYGVQD (reference sequence). The CDR3 totals 15 residues. The CDR3 region is CASMDMGGTWDGYTF. As DNA, the CDR3 is TGCGCCAGCATGGATATGGGGGGGACTTGGGATGGCTACACCTTC.

The V call is TRBV2, the J call TRBJ2-2, with 8 positions matching TRBD1. There are 14 residues in the CDR3. J was trimmed by 4 bases and V by 5 bases; bases with no gene match: 3. Looked up from germline, CDR1 is SNHLY and CDR2 is FYNNEI. CDR3 sequence: CASSWTGFTGELFF. In DNA form, the CDR3 reads TGTGCCAGCAGTTGGACAGGGTTCACCGGGGAGCTGTTTTTT.

The rearrangement links TRBV2 to TRBJ1-1; D is unclear. This CDR3 has 13 residues. Trimming shortened V by 4 bases and J by 1 base, and 7 bases separated the two germline ends. Germline V gene sequence: CDR1 SNHLY, CDR2 FYNNEI. The CDR3 DNA reads as TGTGCCAGCAGTGTGGTAGAGAACACTGAAGCTTTCTTT. It specifies CASSVVENTEAFF.

This chain uses TRBV28 with TRBJ2-7, with D unclear. This CDR3 has 14 residues. The V gene's germline CDR1 is MDHEN and CDR2 SYDVKM. V was trimmed by 3 bases and J by 4 bases, leaving 13 bases between them. The CDR3 bases are TGTGCCAGCAGTTTGCCGTGGCGAATTTACGAGCAGTACTTC. Residues: CASSLPWRIYEQYF. The whole variable domain, remainder taken from reference TRBV28 and TRBJ2-7, is DVKVTQSSRYLVKRTGEKVFLECVQDMDHENMFWYRQDPGLGLRLIYFSYDVKMKEKGDIPEGYSVSREKKERFSLILESASTNQTSMYLCASSLPWRIYEQYFGPGTRLTVT.

The rearrangement joins TRBV6-4 to TRBJ1-2; possible D gene TRBD1, 6 bases. The CDR3 is made up of 13 amino acids. V was cut by 3 bases and J by 4 bases, with 9 bases left in between. Germline V CDR1 and CDR2: MRHNA, SNTAGT. The CDR3 sequence is CASSEGRGYGYTF. The CDR3 nucleotides are TGTGCCAGCAGTGAGGGCAGGGGCTATGGCTACACCTTC.

V usage is TRBV6-1 and J usage is TRBJ1-4; D is unresolved. The CDR3 covers 16 residues. Germline CDR1 and CDR2: MNHNS and SASEGT. Trimming shortened V by 1 base and J by 8 bases, and 17 bases separated the two germline ends. The CDR3 spells CASSEGVRTGIEKLFF. CDR3 nucleotide sequence: TGTGCCAGCAGTGAAGGGGTAAGGACTGGTATCGAAAAACTGTTTTTT.

The table lists this clone with a few counts. CDR3 region: CASSLPPGLRPYEQYF. CDR3 DNA sequence: TGTGCCAGCAGCCTCCCGCCCGGACTTAGGCCCTACGAGCAGTACTTC. The gene calls are TRBV7-6 and TRBJ2-7; tentatively, D is TRBD2 (5 bases). CDR1 is SGHVS and CDR2 is FNYEAQ in the germline V gene. V was clipped by 5 bases and J by 2 bases, with 19 bases between them. The CDR3 is 16 amino acids.

J is TRBJ2-5 and V is TRBV29-1; 10 nucleotides match TRBD1. The CDR3 runs to 14 residues. Germline CDR1 reads SQVTM; CDR2 reads ANQGSEA. Losses at the gene ends were 3 bases for V and 3 bases for J; bases not matched to a gene: 4. The CDR3 sequence: CSVDPTGGEETQYF. The CDR3 coding sequence is TGCAGCGTTGACCCGACAGGGGGCGAAGAGACCCAGTACTTC.

A few counts support this clone. This chain uses TRBV25-1 with TRBJ2-2; the D gene is possibly TRBD1 (5 bases). The CDR3 has 14 residues. Germline-derived CDR1 and CDR2 are MGHDK and SYGVNS. V was pared by 8 bases and J by 4 bases, with 14 bases between. The CDR3 loop reads CASSYGASTGELFF. The CDR3 nucleotides are TGTGCCAGCTCTTATGGGGCGAGCACCGGGGAGCTGTTTTTT.

CDR3 protein: CASSRGTTGLDTQYF. Here the CDR3 DNA reads TGTGCCAGCAGCCGTGGAACGACGGGGCTAGATACGCAGTATTTT. V usage is TRBV7-8 and J usage is TRBJ2-3; D might be TRBD1 or TRBD2, each matching 5 bases. The CDR3 is 15 amino acids. The ends were cut back, 5 bases at V and 5 bases at J, with 17 bases in the middle. Germline CDR1 and CDR2: SGHVS and FQNEAQ.